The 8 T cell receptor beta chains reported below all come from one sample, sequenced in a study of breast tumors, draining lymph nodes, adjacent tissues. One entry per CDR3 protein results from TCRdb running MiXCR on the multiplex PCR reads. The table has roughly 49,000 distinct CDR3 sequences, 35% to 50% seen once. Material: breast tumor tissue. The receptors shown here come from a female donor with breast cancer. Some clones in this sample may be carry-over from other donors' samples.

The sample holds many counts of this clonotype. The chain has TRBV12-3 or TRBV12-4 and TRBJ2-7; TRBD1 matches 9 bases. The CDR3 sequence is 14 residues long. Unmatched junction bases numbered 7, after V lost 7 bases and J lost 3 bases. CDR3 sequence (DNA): TGTGCCAGCACCGGGGACAGGGAAAGCTACGAGCAGTACTTC. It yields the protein CASTGDRESYEQYF.

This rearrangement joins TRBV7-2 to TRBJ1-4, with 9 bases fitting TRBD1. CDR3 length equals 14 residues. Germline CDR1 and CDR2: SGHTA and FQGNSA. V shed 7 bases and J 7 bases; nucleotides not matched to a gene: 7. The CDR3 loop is CASTPPGQGEKLFF. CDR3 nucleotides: TGTGCCAGCACCCCACCGGGACAGGGTGAAAAACTGTTTTTT.

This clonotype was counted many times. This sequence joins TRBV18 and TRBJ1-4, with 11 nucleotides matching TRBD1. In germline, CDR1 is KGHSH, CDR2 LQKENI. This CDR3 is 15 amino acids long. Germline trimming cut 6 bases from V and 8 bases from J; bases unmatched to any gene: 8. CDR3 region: CASSSDRGLREKLFF. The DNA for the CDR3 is TGTGCCAGCTCTTCGGACAGGGGGCTCCGAGAAAAACTGTTTTTT. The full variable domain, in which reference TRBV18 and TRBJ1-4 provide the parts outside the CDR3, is NAGVMQNPRHLVRRRGQEARLRCSPMKGHSHVYWYRQLPEEGLKFMVYLQKENIIDESGMPKERFSAEFPKEGPSILRIQQVVRGDSAAYFCASSSDRGLREKLFFGSGTQLSVL.

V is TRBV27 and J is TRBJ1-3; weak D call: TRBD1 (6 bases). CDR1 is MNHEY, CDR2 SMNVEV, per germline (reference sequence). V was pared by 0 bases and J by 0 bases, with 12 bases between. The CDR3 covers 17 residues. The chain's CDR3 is CASSLSAGVGSGNTIYF. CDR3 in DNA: TGTGCCAGCAGTTTATCGGCAGGGGTGGGCTCTGGAAACACCATATATTTT.

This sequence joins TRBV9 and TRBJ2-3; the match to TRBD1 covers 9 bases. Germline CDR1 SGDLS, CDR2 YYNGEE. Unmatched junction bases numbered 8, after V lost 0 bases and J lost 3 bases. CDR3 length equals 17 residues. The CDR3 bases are TGTGCCAGCAGCGTAGTCGGAGGGGACAGGGTTACAGATACGCAGTATTTT. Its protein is CASSVVGGDRVTDTQYF. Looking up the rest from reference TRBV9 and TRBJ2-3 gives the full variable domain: DSGVTQTPKHLITATGQRVTLRCSPRSGDLSVYWYQQSLDQGLQFLIQYYNGEERAKGNILERFSAQQFPDLHSELNLSSLELGDSALYFCASSVVGGDRVTDTQYFGPGTRLTVL.

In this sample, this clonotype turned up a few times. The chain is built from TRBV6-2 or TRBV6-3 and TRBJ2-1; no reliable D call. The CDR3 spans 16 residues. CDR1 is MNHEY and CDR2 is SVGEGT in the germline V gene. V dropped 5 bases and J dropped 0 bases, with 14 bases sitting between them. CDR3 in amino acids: CASSQRRNPSYNEQFF. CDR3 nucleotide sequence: TGTGCCAGCAGTCAAAGGCGGAACCCCTCCTACAATGAGCAGTTCTTC.

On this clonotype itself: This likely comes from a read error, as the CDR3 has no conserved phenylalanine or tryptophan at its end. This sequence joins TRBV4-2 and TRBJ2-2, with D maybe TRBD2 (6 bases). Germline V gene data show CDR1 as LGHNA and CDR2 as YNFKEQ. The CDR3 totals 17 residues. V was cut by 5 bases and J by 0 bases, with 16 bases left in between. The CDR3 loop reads CASSVGPGGANTGELFL. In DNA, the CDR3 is TGTGCCAGCAGCGTCGGTCCTGGCGGGGCGAACACCGGGGAGCTGTTTCTT.

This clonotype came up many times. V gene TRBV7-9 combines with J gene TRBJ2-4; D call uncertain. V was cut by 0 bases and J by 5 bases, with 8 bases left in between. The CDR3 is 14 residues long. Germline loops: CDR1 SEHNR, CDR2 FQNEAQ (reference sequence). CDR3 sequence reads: CASSLALMENIQYF. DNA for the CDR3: TGTGCCAGCAGCTTAGCGCTTATGGAAAACATTCAGTACTTC.